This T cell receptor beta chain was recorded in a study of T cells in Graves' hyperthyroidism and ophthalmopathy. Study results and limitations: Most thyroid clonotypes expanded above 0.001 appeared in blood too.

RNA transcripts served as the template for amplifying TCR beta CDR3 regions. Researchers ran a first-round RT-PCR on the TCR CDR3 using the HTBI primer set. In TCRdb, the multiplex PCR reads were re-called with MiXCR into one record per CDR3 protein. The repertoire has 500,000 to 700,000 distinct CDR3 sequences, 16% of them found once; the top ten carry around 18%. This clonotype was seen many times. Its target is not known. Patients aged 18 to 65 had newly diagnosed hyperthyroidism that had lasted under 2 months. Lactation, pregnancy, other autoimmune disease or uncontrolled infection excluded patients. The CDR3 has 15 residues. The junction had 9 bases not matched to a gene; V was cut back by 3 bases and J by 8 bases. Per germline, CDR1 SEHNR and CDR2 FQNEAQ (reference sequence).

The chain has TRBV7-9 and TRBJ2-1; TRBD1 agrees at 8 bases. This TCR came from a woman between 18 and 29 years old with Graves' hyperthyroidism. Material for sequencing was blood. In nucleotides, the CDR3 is TGTGCCAGCAGCTTTTTGACAGGGGTGGACGATGAGCAGTTCTTC. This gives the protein CASSFLTGVDDEQFF.